The clone carrying this T cell receptor (beta chain) was seen a few times. The sample comes from a study of response to subunit inactivated influenza vaccine. The germline gives CDR1 SGHRS, CDR2 YFSETQ. The CDR3 length is 14 residues. The junction had 5 bases not matched to a gene; V was cut back by 4 bases and J by 4 bases. One entry per CDR3 protein results from TCRdb running MiXCR on the RT-PCR reads. The data hold around 600,000 distinct CDR3 sequences, with 11% observed a single time. These sequences were also reported in another study, on T cells expressing NK-cell markers. Turning to that study: 5'RACE template switching with UMIs generated TCR beta cDNA. Sorted T-cell subsets CD3+CD56+NKG2C+, CD3+CD56+NKG2C- and CD3+CD56-NKG2C+ were TCR beta-sequenced. The authors sequenced eight donors, of whom seven were HCMV-seropositive and one was seronegative.

The receptor was isolated from a man aged 45-60 years who received an inactivated influenza vaccine. The material sequenced was PBMCs from blood, taken on the day of vaccination. The chain employs TRBV5-1 and TRBJ1-1, with TRBD1 identical over 9 bases. CDR3 residues: CASSRPTGGTEAFF. The CDR3 bases are TGCGCCAGCAGCCGTCCGACAGGGGGCACTGAAGCTTTCTTT. Combining the CDR3 with reference TRBV5-1 and TRBJ1-1 gives the whole variable domain KAGVTQTPRYLIKTRGQQVTLSCSPISGHRSVSWYQQTPGQGLQFLFEYFSETQRNKGNFPGRFSGRQFSNSRSEMNVSTLELGDSALYLCASSRPTGGTEAFFGQGTRLTVV.